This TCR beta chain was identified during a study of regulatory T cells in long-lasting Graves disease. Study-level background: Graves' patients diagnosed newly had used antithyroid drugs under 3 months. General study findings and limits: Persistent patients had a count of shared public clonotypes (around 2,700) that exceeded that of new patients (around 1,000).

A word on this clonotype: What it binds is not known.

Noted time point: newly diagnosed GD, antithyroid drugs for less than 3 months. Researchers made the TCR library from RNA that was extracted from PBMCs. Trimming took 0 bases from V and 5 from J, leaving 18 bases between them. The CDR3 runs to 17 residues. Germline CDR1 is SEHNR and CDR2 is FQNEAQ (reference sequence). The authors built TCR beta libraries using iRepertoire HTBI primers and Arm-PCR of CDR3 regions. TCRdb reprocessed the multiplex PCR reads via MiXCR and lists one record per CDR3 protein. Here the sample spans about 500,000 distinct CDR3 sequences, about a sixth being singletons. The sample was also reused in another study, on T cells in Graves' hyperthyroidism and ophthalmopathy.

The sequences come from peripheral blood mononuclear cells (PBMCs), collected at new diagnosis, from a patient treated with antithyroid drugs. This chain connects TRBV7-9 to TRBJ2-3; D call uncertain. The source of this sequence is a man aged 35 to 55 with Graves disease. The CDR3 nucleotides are TGTGCCAGCAGCTTAGCCCACTCCATCACATACATAGATACGCAGTATTTT. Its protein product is CASSLAHSITYIDTQYF.